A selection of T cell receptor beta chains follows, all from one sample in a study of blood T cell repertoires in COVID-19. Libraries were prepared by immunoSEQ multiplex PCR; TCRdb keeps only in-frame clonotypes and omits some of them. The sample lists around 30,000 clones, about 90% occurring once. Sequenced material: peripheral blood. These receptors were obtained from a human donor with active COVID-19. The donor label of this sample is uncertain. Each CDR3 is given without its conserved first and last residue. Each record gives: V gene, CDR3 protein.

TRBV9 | ASSVAGGNYGYT
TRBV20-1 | SASQTAGYEQY
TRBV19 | AREGLPDTGELF
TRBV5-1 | ASSSRGQNTEAF
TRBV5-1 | ASSTGGANTEAF
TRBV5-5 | ASSLGRGPEGTEAF
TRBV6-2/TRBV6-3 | ASSYGGVFNEQF
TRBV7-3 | ASSLNRGGELF
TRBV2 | ASTLYGDTNTEAF
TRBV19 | ASSMSGLVWY
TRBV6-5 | ASSRGSSYNEQF
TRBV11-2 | ASRRDSANTGELF
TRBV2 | ASVVDTQY
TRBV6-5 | ASNMDRASNQPQH
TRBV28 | ASRARGLANEKLF
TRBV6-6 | ASSPGQGIYEQY
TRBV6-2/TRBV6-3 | ASSYSWHADSPLH
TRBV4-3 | ASSQDASGNTGELF
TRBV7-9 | ASSLVGRQGTGNTIY
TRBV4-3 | ASSQNRGEVEQY
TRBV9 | ASSGNRVGWNEQF
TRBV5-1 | ASSLLLAGSYNEQF
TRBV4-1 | ASSQTGSEVGELF
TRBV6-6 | ASSPTGYLMTGWATNEKLF
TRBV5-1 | ASSPGQGPYEQY
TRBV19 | ASSTRLRGYT
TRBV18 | ASSPLPDVRDGYT
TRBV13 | ASSLAGVRGTEAF
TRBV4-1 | ASKPTASGGSTDTQY
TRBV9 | ASSVGGGPIDEQF
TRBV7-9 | ASSLGTGIDEQY
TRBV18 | ASSRTGSNNQPQH
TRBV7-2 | ASSLGRQLISEAF
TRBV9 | ASSAIAGGFAYNEQF
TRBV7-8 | ASSPKYGTGGTEAF